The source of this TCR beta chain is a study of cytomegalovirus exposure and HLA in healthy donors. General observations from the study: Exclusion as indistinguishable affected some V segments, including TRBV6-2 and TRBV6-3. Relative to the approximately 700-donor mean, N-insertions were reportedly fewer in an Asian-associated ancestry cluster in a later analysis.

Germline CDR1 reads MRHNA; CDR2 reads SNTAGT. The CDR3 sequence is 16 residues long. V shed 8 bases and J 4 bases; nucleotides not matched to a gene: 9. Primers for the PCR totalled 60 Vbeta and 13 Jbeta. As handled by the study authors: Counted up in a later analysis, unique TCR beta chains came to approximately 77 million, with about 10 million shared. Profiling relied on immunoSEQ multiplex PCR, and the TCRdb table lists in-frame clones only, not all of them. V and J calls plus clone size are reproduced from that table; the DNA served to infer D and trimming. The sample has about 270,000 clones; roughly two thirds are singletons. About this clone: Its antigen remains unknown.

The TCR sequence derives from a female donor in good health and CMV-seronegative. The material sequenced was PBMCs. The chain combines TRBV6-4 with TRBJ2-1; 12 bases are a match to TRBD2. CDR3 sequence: CASSLTSGSLYNEQFF. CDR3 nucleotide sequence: TGTGCCAGCTCCTTGACTAGCGGGAGTTTGTACAATGAGCAGTTCTTC.